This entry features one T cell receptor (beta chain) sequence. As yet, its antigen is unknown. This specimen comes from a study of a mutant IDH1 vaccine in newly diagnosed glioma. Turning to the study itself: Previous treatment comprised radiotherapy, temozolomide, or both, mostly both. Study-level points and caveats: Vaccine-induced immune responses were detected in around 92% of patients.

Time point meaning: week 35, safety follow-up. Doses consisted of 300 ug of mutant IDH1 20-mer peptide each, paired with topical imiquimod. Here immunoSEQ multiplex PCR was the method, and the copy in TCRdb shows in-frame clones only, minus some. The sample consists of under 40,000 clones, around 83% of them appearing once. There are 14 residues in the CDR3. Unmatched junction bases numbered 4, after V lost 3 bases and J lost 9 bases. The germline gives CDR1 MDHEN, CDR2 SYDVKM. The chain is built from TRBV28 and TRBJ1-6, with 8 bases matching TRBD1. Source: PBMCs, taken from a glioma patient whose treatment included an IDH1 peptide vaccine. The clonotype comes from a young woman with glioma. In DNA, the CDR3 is TGTGCCAGCAGTTTCCAGGGGGCGAGTTCACCCCTCCACTTT. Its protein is CASSFQGASSPLHF. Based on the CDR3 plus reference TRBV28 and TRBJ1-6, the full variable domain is DVKVTQSSRYLVKRTGEKVFLECVQDMDHENMFWYRQDPGLGLRLIYFSYDVKMKEKGDIPEGYSVSREKKERFSLILESASTNQTSMYLCASSFQGASSPLHFGNGTRLTVT.